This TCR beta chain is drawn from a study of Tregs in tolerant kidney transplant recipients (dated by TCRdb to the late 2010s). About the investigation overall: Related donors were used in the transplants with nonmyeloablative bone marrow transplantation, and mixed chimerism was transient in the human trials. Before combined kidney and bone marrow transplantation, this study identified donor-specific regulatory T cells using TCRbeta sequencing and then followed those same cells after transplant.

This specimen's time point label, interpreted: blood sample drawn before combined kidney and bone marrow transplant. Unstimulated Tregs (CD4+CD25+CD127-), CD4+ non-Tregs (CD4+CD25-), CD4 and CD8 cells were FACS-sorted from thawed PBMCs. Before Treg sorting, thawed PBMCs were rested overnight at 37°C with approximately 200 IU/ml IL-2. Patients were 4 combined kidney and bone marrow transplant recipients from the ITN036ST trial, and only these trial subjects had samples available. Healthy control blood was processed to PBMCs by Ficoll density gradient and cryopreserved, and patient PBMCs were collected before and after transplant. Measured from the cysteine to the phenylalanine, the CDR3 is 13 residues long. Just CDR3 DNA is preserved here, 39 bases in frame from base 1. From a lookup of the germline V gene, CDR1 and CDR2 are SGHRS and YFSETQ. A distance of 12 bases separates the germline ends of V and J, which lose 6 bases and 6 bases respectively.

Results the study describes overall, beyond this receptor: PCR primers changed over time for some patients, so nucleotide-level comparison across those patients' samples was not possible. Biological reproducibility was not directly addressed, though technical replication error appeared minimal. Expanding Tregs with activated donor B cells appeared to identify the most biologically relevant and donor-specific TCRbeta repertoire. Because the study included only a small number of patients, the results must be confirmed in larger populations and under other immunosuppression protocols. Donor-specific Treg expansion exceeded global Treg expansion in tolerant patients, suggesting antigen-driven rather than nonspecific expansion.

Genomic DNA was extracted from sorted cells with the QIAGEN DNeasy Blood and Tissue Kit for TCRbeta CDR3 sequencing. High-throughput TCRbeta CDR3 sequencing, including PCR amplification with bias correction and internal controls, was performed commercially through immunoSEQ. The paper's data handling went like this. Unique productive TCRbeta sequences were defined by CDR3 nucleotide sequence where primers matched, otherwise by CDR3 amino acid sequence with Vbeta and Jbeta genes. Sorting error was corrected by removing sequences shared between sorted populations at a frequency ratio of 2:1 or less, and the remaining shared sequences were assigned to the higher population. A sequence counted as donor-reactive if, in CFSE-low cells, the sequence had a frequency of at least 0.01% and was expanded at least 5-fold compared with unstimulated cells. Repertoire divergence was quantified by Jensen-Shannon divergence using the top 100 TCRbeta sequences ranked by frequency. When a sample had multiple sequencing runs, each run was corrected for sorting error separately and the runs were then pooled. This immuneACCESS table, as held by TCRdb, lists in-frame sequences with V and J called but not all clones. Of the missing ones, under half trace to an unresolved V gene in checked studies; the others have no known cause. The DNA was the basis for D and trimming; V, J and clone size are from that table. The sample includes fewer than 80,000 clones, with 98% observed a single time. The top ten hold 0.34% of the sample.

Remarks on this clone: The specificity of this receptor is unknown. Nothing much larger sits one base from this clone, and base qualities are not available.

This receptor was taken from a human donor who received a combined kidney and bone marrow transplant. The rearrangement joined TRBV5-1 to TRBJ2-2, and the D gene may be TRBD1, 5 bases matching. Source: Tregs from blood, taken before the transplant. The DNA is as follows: TGCGCCAGCAATTCAGGGATCTCCGGGGAGCTGTTTTTT. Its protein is CASNSGISGELFF.